This T cell receptor beta chain was identified in a study of shared clonotypes between healthy human individuals. About the research overall: Researchers assigned three CD4 naive, three CD4 memory, two CD8 naive and one CD8 memory plate to each donor. Overall study results and limits: Sorted-subset sequencing was shown by rarefaction to be incomplete despite large depth.

Terminally differentiated effector memory CD45RA+ cells were excluded from the naive CD8 cells, which were CD45RO-negative and positively selected for CCR7. Healthy adults negative for HIV, lacking recent acute infections or vaccinations, served as donors. A remark on this clone: The antigen is unknown.

Each cell subset's genomic DNA was divided evenly among several immunoSEQ plates. The method was immunoSEQ multiplex PCR; TCRdb's version includes in-frame clones alone and lacks a portion of them. This table has about 600,000 clones, 98% appearing once. This TCR was recovered from a man between 25 and 39 years old in good health. Sequenced sample: naive CD8+ T cells sorted from blood.

CDR3 DNA: TGTGCCAGCAGTTACTTGGGAGCTTACAATGAGCAGTTCTTC. Its translation: CASSYLGAYNEQFF. The chain couples TRBV6-5 to TRBJ2-1; perhaps TRBD2 as D (5 bases). There are 14 residues in the CDR3. Trimming left V 1 base short and J 4 bases short, with 8 bases between. Germline assignment: CDR1 MNHEY and CDR2 SVGAGI.